The present entry profiles one T cell receptor beta chain with its context. The antigen remains unidentified. At one end, the junction sequence differs from germline, possibly due to a read error. This sample is part of a study of blood T cells in healthy people across ages. Points from the study as a whole: PBMCs went unsorted, and a conclusive naive versus antigen-experienced comparison was therefore prevented.

Germline assignment: CDR1 MNHNS and CDR2 SASEGT. The CDR3 length is 15 residues. Through a sample-barcoded 5' primer and a J-beta primer mix, a second PCR was run for roughly 6 to 11 cycles. Every cDNA molecule bore a tag from a template-switch adaptor containing 12 random nucleotides. TCRdb reanalysed the 5' RACE reads using MiXCR and keeps one entry per CDR3 protein. The profile shows some 1.4 million distinct CDR3 sequences, 42% of them singletons. This receptor was taken from a young woman in good health. Input material: blood. The chain has TRBV6-1 and TRBJ2-6, with TRBD2 as a possible D gene (6 bases). The CDR3 loop is CASPWRDSGANVLAF. As DNA, the CDR3 is TGTGCCAGCCCTTGGCGGGACTCTGGGGCCAACGTCCTGGCTTTC.